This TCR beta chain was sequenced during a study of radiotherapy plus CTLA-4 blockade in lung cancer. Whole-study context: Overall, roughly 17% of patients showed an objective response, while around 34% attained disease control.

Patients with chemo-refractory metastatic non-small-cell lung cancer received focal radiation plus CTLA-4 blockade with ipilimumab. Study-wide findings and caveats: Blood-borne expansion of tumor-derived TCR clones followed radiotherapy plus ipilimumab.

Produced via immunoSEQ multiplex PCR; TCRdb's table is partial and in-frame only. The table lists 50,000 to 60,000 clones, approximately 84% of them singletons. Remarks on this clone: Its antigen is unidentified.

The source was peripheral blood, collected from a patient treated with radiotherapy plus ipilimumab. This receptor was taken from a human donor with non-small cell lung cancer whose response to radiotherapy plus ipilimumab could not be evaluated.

The CDR3 sequence: CASSQDTLGQETQYF. The CDR3, as DNA: TGTGCCAGCAGCCAAGACACCCTTGGGCAAGAGACCCAGTACTTC. This chain joins TRBV11-2 and TRBJ2-5; D is unclear. V was clipped by 5 bases and J by 2 bases, with 15 bases between them. This CDR3 is built from 15 residues. Germline V gene sequence: CDR1 SGHAT, CDR2 FQNNGV.